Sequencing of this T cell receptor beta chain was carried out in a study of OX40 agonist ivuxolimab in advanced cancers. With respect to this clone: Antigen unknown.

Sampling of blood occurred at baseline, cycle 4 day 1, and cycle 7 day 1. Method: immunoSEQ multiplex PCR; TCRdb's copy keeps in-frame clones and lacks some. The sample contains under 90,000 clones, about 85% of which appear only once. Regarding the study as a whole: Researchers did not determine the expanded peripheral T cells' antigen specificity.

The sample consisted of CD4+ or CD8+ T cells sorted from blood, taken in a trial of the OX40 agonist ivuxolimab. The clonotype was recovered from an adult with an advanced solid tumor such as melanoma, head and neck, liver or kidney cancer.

Here the CDR3 reads CASSDNRANYGYTF. Here the CDR3 DNA reads TGTGCCAGCAGCGACAACAGGGCTAACTATGGCTACACCTTC. This sequence joins TRBV5-6 and TRBJ1-2; D might be TRBD1 (6 bases). V was shortened by 4 bases and J by 0 bases, with 10 bases between the two germline ends. This CDR3 region has 14 residues. CDR1 is SGHDT, CDR2 YYEEEE, per germline.